Listed below are T cell receptor beta chains from one sample, sequenced in a study of cytomegalovirus exposure and HLA in healthy donors. Profiling relied on immunoSEQ multiplex PCR, and the TCRdb table lists in-frame clones only, not all of them. The table lists fewer than 200,000 clones, roughly 80% of them singletons. The sample taken for sequencing was PBMCs. These receptor sequences come from a woman between 50 and 59 years old in good health and CMV-seronegative. CDR3s include the opening cysteine and the closing phenylalanine or tryptophan. A D gene is named only where the DNA matches it firmly. Clone size is given for some rows only: seen once, a few or many times, or a class if the clone is expanded.

j_gene,abundance,d_gene,v_gene,CDR3aa,CDR3nt
TRBJ1-2,few,TRBD1,TRBV30,CAWSSLDRGRFDYTF,TGTGCCTGGAGCTCTCTGGACAGGGGGCGCTTCGACTACACCTTC
TRBJ1-3,NA,NA,TRBV25-1,CASSDPNVISGNTIYF,TGTGCCAGCAGTGACCCTAACGTAATCTCTGGAAACACCATATATTTT
TRBJ2-5,NA,NA,TRBV28,CASSLPGAETQYF,TGTGCCAGCAGTCTTCCAGGGGCAGAGACCCAGTACTTC
TRBJ1-2,NA,NA,TRBV5-1,CASSPEGSTGYTF,TGCGCCAGCAGCCCGGAGGGATCGACGGGCTACACCTTC
TRBJ2-1,NA,TRBD1,TRBV5-1,CASSFGQGGGLEFF,TGCGCCAGCAGCTTTGGACAGGGTGGGGGTTTGGAGTTCTTC
TRBJ2-5,NA,NA,TRBV19,CASSLSGLGETQYF,TGTGCCAGTAGTCTGAGCGGTTTGGGGGAGACCCAGTACTTC
TRBJ2-3,NA,TRBD2,TRBV5-6,CASSLSGGPVDTQYF,TGTGCCAGCAGCTTGTCGGGGGGGCCTGTAGATACGCAGTATTTT
TRBJ1-2,NA,NA,TRBV18,CASSPPVPAFTESNYGYTF,TGTGCCAGCTCACCACCCGTTCCTGCGTTTACCGAATCTAACTATGGCTACACCTTC
TRBJ2-5,NA,TRBD2,TRBV2,CASTGLAGGETQYF,TGTGCCAGCACCGGACTAGCGGGAGGGGAGACCCAGTACTTC
TRBJ2-1,few,TRBD2,TRBV5-6,CASSLAPSGGANEQFF,TGTGCCAGCAGCTTGGCGCCTAGCGGGGGGGCCAATGAGCAGTTCTTC
TRBJ2-1,NA,NA,TRBV5-1,CASTQQGSNEQFF,TGCGCCAGCACCCAACAAGGGAGCAATGAGCAGTTCTTC
TRBJ2-3,NA,TRBD2,TRBV9,CASSQGLAGGTDTQYF,TGTGCCAGCAGCCAGGGACTAGCGGGAGGAACAGATACGCAGTATTTT
TRBJ2-3,NA,NA,TRBV7-2,CASTFGGVGDTQYF,TGTGCCAGCACCTTCGGGGGAGTTGGAGATACGCAGTATTTT
TRBJ1-1,NA,NA,TRBV19,CASSIDRRRGFEAFF,TGTGCCAGTAGTATAGATCGGCGAAGAGGTTTTGAAGCTTTCTTT
TRBJ2-3,NA,TRBD2,TRBV2,CASSDGLAGGTDTQYF,TGTGCCAGCAGTGATGGGCTAGCGGGGGGGACAGATACGCAGTATTTT
TRBJ1-2,NA,NA,TRBV18,CASSREAVNYGYTF,TGTGCCAGCTCCCGGGAGGCCGTCAACTATGGCTACACCTTC
TRBJ1-2,NA,NA,TRBV28,CASKKSLGQSYGYTF,TGTGCCAGCAAAAAATCCCTAGGACAGAGCTATGGCTACACCTTC
TRBJ1-1,few,TRBD1,TRBV13,CATRTPGQGNTEAFF,TGTGCCACCCGAACCCCGGGACAGGGAAACACTGAAGCTTTCTTT
TRBJ2-7,NA,TRBD2,TRBV19,CASSFSASGRADYEQYF,TGTGCCAGTAGCTTCTCCGCCAGCGGGAGGGCCGACTACGAGCAGTACTTC
TRBJ2-4,NA,TRBD2,TRBV6-5,CASSSSGGANIQYF,TGTGCCAGCAGTTCTAGCGGGGGGGCCAACATTCAGTACTTC
TRBJ2-6,NA,TRBD1,TRBV5-8,CASSSPTRGQRANVLTF,TGTGCCAGCAGCTCGCCGACCCGGGGACAGAGGGCCAACGTCCTGACTTTC
TRBJ2-2,few,TRBD2,TRBV9,CASSARVGLAGGQVGELFF,TGTGCCAGCAGCGCTAGGGTGGGACTAGCGGGGGGTCAAGTAGGGGAGCTGTTTTTT
TRBJ2-7,NA,NA,TRBV7-2,CASSLTFSFDEQYF,TGTGCCAGCAGCTTAACGTTCAGTTTCGACGAGCAGTACTTC
TRBJ2-2,NA,TRBD1,TRBV2,CASRTGGLNTGELFF,TGTGCCAGCAGGACAGGGGGACTTAACACCGGGGAGCTGTTTTTT
TRBJ2-1,NA,TRBD2,TRBV7-2,CASSRVSGLYNEQFF,TGTGCCAGCAGCCGGGTTAGCGGGTTGTACAATGAGCAGTTCTTC
TRBJ2-3,NA,TRBD2,TRBV7-2,CASRGFGGSPTEYPDTQYF,TGTGCCAGCAGGGGTTTTGGCGGGAGCCCCACAGAATACCCAGATACGCAGTATTTT
TRBJ1-1,NA,NA,TRBV6-5,CASSVRGTEAFF,TGTGCCAGCAGTGTCAGGGGAACTGAAGCTTTCTTT
TRBJ2-7,NA,TRBD2,TRBV4-3,CASSQDSGTSYEQYF,TGCGCCAGCAGCCAAGATAGTGGGACTAGCTACGAGCAGTACTTC
TRBJ1-5,NA,NA,TRBV7-8,CASSLEDRNSNQPQHF,TGTGCCAGCAGCTTAGAGGACAGAAATAGCAATCAGCCCCAGCATTTT
TRBJ1-1,once,TRBD1,TRBV6-5,CASRFRDREAFF,TGTGCCAGCAGATTCCGGGACAGAGAAGCTTTCTTT
TRBJ2-7,few,NA,TRBV11-2,CASSLEPGAGFEQYF,TGTGCCAGCAGCTTAGAACCGGGAGCAGGGTTCGAGCAGTACTTC
TRBJ2-2,NA,TRBD2,TRBV11-2,CASSAGLAGGWPGELFF,TGTGCCAGCAGCGCCGGACTAGCGGGAGGCTGGCCCGGGGAGCTGTTTTTT
TRBJ1-2,NA,NA,TRBV20-1,CSASRQYGYTF,TGCAGTGCTAGCAGACAGTATGGCTACACCTTC
TRBJ2-1,NA,NA,TRBV19,CASTVTRDSYNEQFF,TGTGCCAGTACGGTAACGAGAGACAGTTACAATGAGCAGTTCTTC
TRBJ1-2,NA,NA,TRBV7-2,CASSRGQSNYGYTF,TGTGCCAGCAGCCGCGGACAGAGCAACTATGGCTACACCTTC
TRBJ2-3,few,NA,TRBV5-1,CASSPQGHLTDTQYF,TGCGCCAGCAGCCCGCAGGGACACCTCACAGATACGCAGTATTTT
TRBJ1-2,NA,NA,TRBV15,CATSLRHNYGYTF,TGTGCCACCAGCTTAAGACATAACTATGGCTACACCTTC
TRBJ2-7,NA,TRBD2,TRBV27,CASRASGVGDEQYF,TGTGCCAGCAGGGCTAGCGGGGTAGGTGACGAGCAGTACTTC
TRBJ2-4,NA,NA,TRBV14,CASSLGTKNIQYF,TGTGCCAGCAGCCTCGGGACTAAAAACATTCAGTACTTC
TRBJ1-1,NA,TRBD1,TRBV27,CASSPKPTGRGNTEAFF,TGTGCCAGCAGTCCAAAACCGACAGGGCGGGGGAACACTGAAGCTTTCTTT
TRBJ1-3,NA,TRBD1,TRBV9,CASSGTGAGNTIYF,TGTGCCAGCAGCGGGACAGGGGCGGGAAACACCATATATTTT
TRBJ2-7,NA,NA,TRBV5-1,CASSPSETRGEQYF,TGCGCCAGCAGCCCCTCCGAGACCAGGGGCGAGCAGTACTTC
TRBJ2-1,NA,TRBD2,TRBV7-7,CASSLLAGAHNEQFF,TGTGCCAGCAGCTTGTTAGCGGGGGCGCACAATGAGCAGTTCTTC